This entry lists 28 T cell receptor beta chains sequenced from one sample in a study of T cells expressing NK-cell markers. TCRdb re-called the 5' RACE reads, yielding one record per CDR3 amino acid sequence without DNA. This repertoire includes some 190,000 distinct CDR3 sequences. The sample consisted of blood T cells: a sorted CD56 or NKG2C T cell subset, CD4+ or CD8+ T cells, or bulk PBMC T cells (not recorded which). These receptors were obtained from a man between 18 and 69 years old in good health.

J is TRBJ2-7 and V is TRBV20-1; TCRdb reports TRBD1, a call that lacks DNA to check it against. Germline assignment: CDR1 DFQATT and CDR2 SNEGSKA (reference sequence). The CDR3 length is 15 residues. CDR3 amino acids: CSAGDLQGATYEQYF.

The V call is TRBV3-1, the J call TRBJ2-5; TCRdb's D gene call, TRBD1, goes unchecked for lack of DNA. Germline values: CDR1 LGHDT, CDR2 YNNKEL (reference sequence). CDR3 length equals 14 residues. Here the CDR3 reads CAAGMVVEGETQYF.

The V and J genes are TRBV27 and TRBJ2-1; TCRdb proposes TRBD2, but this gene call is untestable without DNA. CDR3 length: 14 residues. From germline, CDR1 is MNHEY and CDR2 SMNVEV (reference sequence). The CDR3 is CASSFIAGGREQFF.

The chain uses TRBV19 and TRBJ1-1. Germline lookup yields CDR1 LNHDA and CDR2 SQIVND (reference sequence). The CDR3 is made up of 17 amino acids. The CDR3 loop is CASSFGNGVFSNTEAFF.

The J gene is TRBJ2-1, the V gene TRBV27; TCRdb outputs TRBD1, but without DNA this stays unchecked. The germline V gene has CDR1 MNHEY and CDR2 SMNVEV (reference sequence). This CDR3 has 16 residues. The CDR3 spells CASSTPRGTSYNEQFF.

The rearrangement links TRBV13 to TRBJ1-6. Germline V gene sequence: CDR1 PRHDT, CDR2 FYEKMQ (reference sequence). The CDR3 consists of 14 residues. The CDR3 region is CASSLDSYNSPLHF.

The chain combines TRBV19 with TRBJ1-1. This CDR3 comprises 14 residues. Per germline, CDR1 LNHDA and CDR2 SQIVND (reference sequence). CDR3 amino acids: CASSILATNTEAFF.

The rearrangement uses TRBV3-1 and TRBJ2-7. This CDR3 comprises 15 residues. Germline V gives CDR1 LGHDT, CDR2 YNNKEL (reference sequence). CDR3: CASSQESQPSYEQYF.

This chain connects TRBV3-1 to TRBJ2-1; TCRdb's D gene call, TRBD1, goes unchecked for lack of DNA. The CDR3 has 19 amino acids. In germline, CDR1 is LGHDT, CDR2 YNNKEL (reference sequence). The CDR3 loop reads CASSQDSGSLLRSYNEQFF.

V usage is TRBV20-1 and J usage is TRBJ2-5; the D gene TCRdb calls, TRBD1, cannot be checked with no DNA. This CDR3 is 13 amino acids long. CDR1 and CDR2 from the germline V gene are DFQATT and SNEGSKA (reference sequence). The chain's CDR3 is CSALRTVRETQYF.

The CDR3 reads CASSLSSGGAGDTQYF. The rearrangement joins TRBV27 to TRBJ2-3; TCRdb calls TRBD2, which cannot be checked without DNA. Germline CDR1 reads MNHEY; CDR2 reads SMNVEV (reference sequence). This CDR3 region has 16 residues.

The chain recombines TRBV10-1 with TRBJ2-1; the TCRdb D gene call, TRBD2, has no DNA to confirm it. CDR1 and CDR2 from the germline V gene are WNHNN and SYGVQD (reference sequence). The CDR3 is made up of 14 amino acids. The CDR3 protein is CASSESGGWDEQFF.

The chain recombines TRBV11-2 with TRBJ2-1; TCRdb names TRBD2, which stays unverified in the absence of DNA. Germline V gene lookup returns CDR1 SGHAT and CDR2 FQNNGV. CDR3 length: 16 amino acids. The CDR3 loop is CASSRRGSGEYNEQFF. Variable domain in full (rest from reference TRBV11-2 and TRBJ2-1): EAGVAQSPRYKIIEKRQSVAFWCNPISGHATLYWYQQILGQGPKLLIQFQNNGVVDDSQLPKDRFSAERLKGVDSTLKIQPAKLEDSAVYLCASSRRGSGEYNEQFFGPGTRLTVL.

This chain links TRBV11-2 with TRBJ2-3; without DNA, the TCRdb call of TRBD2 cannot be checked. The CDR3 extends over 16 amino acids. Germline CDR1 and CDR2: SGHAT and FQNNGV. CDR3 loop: CASSFKTSGGTFTQYF.

The CDR3 spells CASSSRGPSGGGSYNEQFF. This chain joins TRBV7-6 and TRBJ2-1; TCRdb gives TRBD2 as the D gene, but with no DNA this cannot be confirmed. The CDR3 extends over 19 amino acids. Germline values: CDR1 SGHVS, CDR2 FNYEAQ.

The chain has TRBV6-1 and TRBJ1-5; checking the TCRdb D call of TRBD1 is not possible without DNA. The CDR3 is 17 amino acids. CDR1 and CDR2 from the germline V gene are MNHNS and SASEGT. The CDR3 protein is CASSEMGQGGFDQPQHF.

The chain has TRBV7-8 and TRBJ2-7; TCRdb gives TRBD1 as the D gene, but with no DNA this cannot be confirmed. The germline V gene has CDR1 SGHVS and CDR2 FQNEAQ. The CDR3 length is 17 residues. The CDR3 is CASSPLNRDTYYYEQYF.

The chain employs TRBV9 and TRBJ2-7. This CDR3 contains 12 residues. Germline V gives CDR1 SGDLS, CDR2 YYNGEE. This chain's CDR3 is CASSVNEGEQYF.

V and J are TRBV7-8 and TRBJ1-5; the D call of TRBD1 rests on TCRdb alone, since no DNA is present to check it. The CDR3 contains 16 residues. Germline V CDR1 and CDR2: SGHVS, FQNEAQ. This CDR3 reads CASSLRTGGTGQPQHF.

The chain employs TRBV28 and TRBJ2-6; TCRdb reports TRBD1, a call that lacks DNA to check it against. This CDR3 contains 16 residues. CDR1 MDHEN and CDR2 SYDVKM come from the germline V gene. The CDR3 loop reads CASSLPGFSGANVLTF.

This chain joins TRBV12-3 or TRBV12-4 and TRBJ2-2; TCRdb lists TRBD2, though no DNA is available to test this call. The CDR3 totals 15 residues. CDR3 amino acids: CASSELAGYTGELFF.

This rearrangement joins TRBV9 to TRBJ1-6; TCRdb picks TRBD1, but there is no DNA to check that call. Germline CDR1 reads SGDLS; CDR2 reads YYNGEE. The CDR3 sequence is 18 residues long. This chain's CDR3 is CASSAQGQGWTYNSPLHF.

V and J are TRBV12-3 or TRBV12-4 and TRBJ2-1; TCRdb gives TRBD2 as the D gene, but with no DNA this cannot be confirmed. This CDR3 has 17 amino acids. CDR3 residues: CASSLSSGRGGPNEQFF.

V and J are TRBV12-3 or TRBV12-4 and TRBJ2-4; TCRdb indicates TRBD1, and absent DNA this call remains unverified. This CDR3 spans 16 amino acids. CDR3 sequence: CASSLRGSTAKNIQYF.

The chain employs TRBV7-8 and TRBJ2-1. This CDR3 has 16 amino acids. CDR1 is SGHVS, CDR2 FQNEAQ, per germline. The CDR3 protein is CASSFDGRSSYNEQFF.

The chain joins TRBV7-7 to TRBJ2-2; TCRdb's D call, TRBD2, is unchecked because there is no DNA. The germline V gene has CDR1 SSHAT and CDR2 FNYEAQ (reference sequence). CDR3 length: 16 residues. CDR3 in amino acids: CASSLGTSGAAGELFF.

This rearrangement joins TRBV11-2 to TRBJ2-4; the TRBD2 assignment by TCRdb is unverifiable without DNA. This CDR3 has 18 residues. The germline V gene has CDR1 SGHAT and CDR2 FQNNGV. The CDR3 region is CASSLVLASGGSKNIQYF.

CDR3 protein: CASSYSRPWEGFAGELFF. The chain couples TRBV6-5 to TRBJ2-2; TCRdb names TRBD2, which stays unverified in the absence of DNA. The CDR3 spans 18 residues. From germline, CDR1 is MNHEY and CDR2 SVGAGI.